This T cell receptor beta chain was profiled in a study of CD8 T cells in Susac syndrome. The CDR3 consists of 15 residues. V was shortened by 4 bases and J by 0 bases, with 9 bases between the two germline ends. Germline lookup yields CDR1 ENHRY and CDR2 SYGVKD. RNA in amounts of roughly 0.5 to 1 ug was reverse transcribed with random hexamers. Multiplex PCR with immunoSEQ amplified the TCR beta CDR3 across 54 Vbeta and 13 Jbeta. TCRdb independently ran MiXCR on the immunoSEQ multiplex PCR reads; one entry per CDR3 protein. The sample includes more than 250,000 distinct CDR3 sequences, just over 90% of them seen just once. CD8+ and CD4+ blood T cells underwent TCR beta sequencing. Included as multiple sclerosis controls were treatment-naive patients who had stable or active relapsing-remitting disease.

The receptor was isolated from a human donor with multiple sclerosis. The chain has TRBV10-3 and TRBJ2-2; D is possibly TRBD1 (5 bases). Sequencing was carried out using CD4+ T cells from PBMCs. The CDR3 DNA reads TGTGCCATCAGTGGGGGCCACCCGAACACCGGGGAGCTGTTTTTT. Translating gives CAISGGHPNTGELFF.